This TCR beta chain emerged from a study of CDR3 diversity in severe acne. As concerns this clonotype: Likely a read error: the CDR3 ends without its conserved phenylalanine or tryptophan.

TCRdb reprocessed the PCR reads with MiXCR, giving one entry per CDR3 protein. The sample has approximately 90,000 distinct CDR3 sequences, about half seen once; the top ten hold over 9.5%. The CDR3 is 15 amino acids. Germline V gene lookup returns CDR1 SGHDN and CDR2 FVKESK. V gave up 4 bases and J gave up 5 bases; unmatched junction bases: 8. The rearrangement links TRBV14 to TRBJ2-1; TRBD1 matches at 7 bases. The receptor was isolated from a male donor in good health, serving as a control. Input material: blood. CDR3 sequence: CASSPRDRVNNEQFS. The CDR3 nucleotides are TGTGCCAGCAGCCCCCGGGACAGAGTGAACAATGAGCAGTTCTCC.